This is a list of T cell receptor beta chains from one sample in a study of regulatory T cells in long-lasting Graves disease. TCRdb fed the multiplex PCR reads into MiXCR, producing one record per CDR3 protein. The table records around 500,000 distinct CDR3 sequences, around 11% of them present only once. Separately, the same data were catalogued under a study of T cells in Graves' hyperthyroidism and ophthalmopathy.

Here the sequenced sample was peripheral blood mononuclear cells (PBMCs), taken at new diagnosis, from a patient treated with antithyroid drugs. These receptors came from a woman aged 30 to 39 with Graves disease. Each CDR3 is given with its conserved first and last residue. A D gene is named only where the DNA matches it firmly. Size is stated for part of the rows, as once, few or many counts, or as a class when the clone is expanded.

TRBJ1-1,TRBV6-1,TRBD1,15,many,TGTGCCAGCAGCTCCTGGACAGGAGGGAACACTGAAGCTTTCTTT,CASSSWTGGNTEAFF
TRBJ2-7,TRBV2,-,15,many,TGTGCCAGCAGTGCACCATCGGGGGTATCCTACGAGCAGTACTTC,CASSAPSGVSYEQYF
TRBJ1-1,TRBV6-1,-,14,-,TGTGCCAGCACCTCGGACCAGAGGTGGACTGAAGCTTTCTTT,CASTSDQRWTEAFF
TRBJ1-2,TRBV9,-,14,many,TGTGCCAGCAGCGTTGCCGACCCGAGCTATGGCTACACCTTC,CASSVADPSYGYTF
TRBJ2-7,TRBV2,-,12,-,TGTGCCAGCAGTGAAGCCGGTACAGGGCAGTACTTC,CASSEAGTGQYF
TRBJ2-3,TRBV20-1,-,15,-,TGCAGTGCTAGTCGCGGGCTGGATAGACGGGATACGCAGTATTTT,CSASRGLDRRDTQYF
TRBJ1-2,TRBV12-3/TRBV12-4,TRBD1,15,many,TGTGCCAGCAGCCGCTGGACAGGGGGCAACTATGGCTACACCTTC,CASSRWTGGNYGYTF
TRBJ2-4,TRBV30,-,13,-,TGTGCCTTAACCATTTGGCGGCAGAACATTCAGTACTTC,CALTIWRQNIQYF
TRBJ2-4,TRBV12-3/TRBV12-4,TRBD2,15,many,TGTGCCAGCAGTCCCATGACTAGCGACGGGGACATTCAGTACTTC,CASSPMTSDGDIQYF
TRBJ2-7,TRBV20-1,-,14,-,TGCAGTGCTAGAGATACCCAGAGCTACTACGAGCAGTACTTC,CSARDTQSYYEQYF
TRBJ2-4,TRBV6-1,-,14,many,TGTGCCAGCACCAAGGGACTAGCCAAAAACATTCAGTACTTC,CASTKGLAKNIQYF
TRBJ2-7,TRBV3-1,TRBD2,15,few,TGTGCCAGCAGCCAAGAAGCGGGAGTCATCAACGAGCAGTACTTC,CASSQEAGVINEQYF
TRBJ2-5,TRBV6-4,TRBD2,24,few,TGTGCCAGCAGTGACTTTGGCAGGGAAGAGCATGGGACTAGCGTACTTAAGTACCAAGAGACCCAGTACTTC,CASSDFGREEHGTSVLKYQETQYF
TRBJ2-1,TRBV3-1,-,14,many,TGTGCCAGCAGCCCAGACGGGGTCTACAATGAGCAGTTCTTC,CASSPDGVYNEQFF
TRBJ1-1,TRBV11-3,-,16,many,TGTGCCAGCAGCCGCTTCGGAAGTAGGGATAACACTGAAGCTTTCTTT,CASSRFGSRDNTEAFF
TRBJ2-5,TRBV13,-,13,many,TGTGCCAGCAGTGAGAGGGGCCAAGAGACCCAGTACTTC,CASSERGQETQYF
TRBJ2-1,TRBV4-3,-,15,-,TGCGCCAGCAGCCAAGGGGTCGGGGCGGGCAATGAGCAGTTCTTC,CASSQGVGAGNEQFF
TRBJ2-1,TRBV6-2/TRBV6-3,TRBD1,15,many,TGTGCCAGCACCCGAGGTGGACAGGCTTACAATGAGCAGTTCTTC,CASTRGGQAYNEQFF
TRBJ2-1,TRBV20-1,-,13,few,TGCAGTGCTAGGGACTACGGCGGAAATGAGCAGTTCTTC,CSARDYGGNEQFF
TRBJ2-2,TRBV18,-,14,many,TGTGCCAGCTCACCACCCTTGCAGCCCGGGGAGCTGTTTTTT,CASSPPLQPGELFF
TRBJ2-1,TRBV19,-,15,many,TGTGCCAGTAGTAATGGCAGGGTATTCTACAATGAGCAGTTCTTC,CASSNGRVFYNEQFF
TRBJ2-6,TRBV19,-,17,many,TGTGCCAGTAGTATCGGGCGGATCCGTTCTGGGGCCAACGTCCTGACTTTC,CASSIGRIRSGANVLTF
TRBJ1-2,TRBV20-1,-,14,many,TGCAGTGCTAAAAGGAGGGGAGAGAACTATGGCTACACCTTC,CSAKRRGENYGYTF
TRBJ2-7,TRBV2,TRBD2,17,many,TGTGCCAGCAGCCAAGAGAGGACTAGCGGGGGGTTATACGAGCAGTACTTC,CASSQERTSGGLYEQYF
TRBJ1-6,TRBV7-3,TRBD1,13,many,TGTGCCAGCAGTCTTCAGGGGGGTTCACCCCTCCACTTT,CASSLQGGSPLHF
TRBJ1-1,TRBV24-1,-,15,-,TGTGCCACCAGTGATTTGAGGGGGTCTGGTGGGGGGACTTTCTTT,CATSDLRGSGGGTFF
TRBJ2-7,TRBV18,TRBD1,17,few,TGTGCCAGCTCACCCGGGGGAAGAGACAGGGGATCCTACGAGCAGTACTTC,CASSPGGRDRGSYEQYF
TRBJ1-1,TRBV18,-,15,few,TGTGCCAGCTCACCACTTGGGCAGGGGAAGGCTGAAGCTTTCTTT,CASSPLGQGKAEAFF
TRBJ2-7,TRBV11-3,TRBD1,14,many,TGTGCCAGCAGCTCCTGGGACAGGGGATACGAGCAGTACTTC,CASSSWDRGYEQYF
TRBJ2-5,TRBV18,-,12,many,TGTGCCAGCTCACCTATTGGGAAGACCCAGTACTTC,CASSPIGKTQYF
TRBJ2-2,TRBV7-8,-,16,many,TGTGCCAGCAGCCTTCACGGGACGGCGAACACCGGGGAGCTGTTTTTT,CASSLHGTANTGELFF
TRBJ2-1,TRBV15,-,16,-,TGTGCCACCAGCAGAGGGTTTGTGGGTCAGAGATATGAGCAGTTCTTC,CATSRGFVGQRYEQFF
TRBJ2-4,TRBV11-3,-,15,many,TGTGCCAGCAGCTTCGGGGGTTACGCCAAAAACATTCAGTACTTC,CASSFGGYAKNIQYF
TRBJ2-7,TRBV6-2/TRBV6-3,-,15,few,TGTGCCAGCAGTCCCATGGAGGCTGGGGCCTACGAGCAGTACTTC,CASSPMEAGAYEQYF
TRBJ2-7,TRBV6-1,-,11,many,TGTGCCGCTGGGGGCGGCTACGAGCAGTACTTC,CAAGGGYEQYF
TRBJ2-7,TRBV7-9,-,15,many,TGTGCCAGCAGCTCGAGCGGGCCCGGGTCCTACGAGCAGTACTTC,CASSSSGPGSYEQYF
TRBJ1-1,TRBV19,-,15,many,TGTGCCAGTAAGGTGGGCAGGGAACGGAACACTGAAGCTTTCTTT,CASKVGRERNTEAFF
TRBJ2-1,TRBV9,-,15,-,TGTGCCAGCAGCTTATATGAGGGGCCCTACAATGAGCAGTTCTTC,CASSLYEGPYNEQFF
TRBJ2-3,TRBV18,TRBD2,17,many,TGTGCCAGCTCACCACCGGGGATAGCGGGAGGCACAGATACGCAGTATTTT,CASSPPGIAGGTDTQYF
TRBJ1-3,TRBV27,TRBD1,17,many,TGTGCCAGCAGTTTATTGGGGACAGGGATCGGCGGAAACACCATATATTTT,CASSLLGTGIGGNTIYF
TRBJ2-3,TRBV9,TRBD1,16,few,TGTGCCAGCAGCGCGGACAGGGTTATTAGCACAGATACGCAGTATTTT,CASSADRVISTDTQYF
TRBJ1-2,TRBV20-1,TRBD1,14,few,TGCAGTGCTACACCGGGACAGCGACCCTGGGGCTACACCTTC,CSATPGQRPWGYTF
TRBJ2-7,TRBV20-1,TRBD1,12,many,TGCAGTGCCAGGGACAGGGAGTACGAGCAGTACTTC,CSARDREYEQYF
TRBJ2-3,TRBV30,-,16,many,TGTGCCTGGAGCGCTCCCTGGCTAGCTCGCACAGATACGCAGTATTTT,CAWSAPWLARTDTQYF
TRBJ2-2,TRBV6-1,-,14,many,TGTGCCAGCAGTCACCAAGAGTACACCGGGGAGCTGTTTTTT,CASSHQEYTGELFF
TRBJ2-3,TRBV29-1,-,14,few,TGCAGCGGCTGCGTGGGGGAAACCACAGATATGCAGTATTTT,CSGCVGETTDMQYF
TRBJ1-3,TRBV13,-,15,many,TGTGCCAGCAGCTTAGGGTCGAGCTCTGGAAACACCATATATTTT,CASSLGSSSGNTIYF
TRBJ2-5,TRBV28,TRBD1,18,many,TGTGCCAGCAGTTTATGGCGTTTTGGGACAGGGGATACGGAGACCCAGTACTTC,CASSLWRFGTGDTETQYF
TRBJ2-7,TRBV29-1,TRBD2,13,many,TGCAGCGCACAGAGCGGGGGTGCCTACGAGCAGTACTTC,CSAQSGGAYEQYF